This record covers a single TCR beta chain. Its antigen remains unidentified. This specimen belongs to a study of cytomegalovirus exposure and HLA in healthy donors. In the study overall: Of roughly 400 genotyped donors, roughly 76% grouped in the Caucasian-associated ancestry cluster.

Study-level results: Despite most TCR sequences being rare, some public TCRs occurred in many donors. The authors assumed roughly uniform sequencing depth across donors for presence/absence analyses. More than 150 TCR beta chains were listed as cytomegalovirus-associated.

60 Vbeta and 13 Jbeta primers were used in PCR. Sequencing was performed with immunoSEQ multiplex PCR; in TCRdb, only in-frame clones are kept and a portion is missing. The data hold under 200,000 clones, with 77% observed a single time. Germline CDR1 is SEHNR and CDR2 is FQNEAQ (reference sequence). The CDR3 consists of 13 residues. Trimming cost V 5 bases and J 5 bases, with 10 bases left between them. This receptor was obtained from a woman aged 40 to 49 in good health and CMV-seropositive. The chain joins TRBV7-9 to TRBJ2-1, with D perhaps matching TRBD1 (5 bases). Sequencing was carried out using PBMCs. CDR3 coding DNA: TGTGCCAGCAGCCAAGACAGAGACAATGAGCAGTTCTTC. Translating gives CASSQDRDNEQFF.